This TCR beta chain was captured in a study of cytomegalovirus exposure and HLA in healthy donors. Notes on the study in general: Most observed TCR sequences were rare, whereas some public TCRs were detected in many donors. Clonal expansion, a later analysis showed, was greater in HLA-associated TCR beta chains than in equally common others.

PCR was performed using 60 Vbeta and 13 Jbeta primers. Sequencing used immunoSEQ multiplex PCR; TCRdb keeps in-frame clones, though not all of them. The table includes about 120,000 clones, around 80% detected once. Concerning this clone itself: Its antigen is not identified.

Germline assignment: CDR1 SQVTM and CDR2 ANQGSEA. V was shortened by 4 bases and J by 6 bases, with 24 bases between the two germline ends. CDR3 length: 16 amino acids. This TCR derives from a woman under 30 in good health and CMV-seropositive. The sequencing input was PBMCs. The chain couples TRBV29-1 to TRBJ1-2; D is uncertain. CDR3: CSVASLVVSGKNGYTF. As DNA, the CDR3 is TGCAGCGTTGCTTCTCTGGTGGTGTCAGGTAAAAATGGCTACACCTTC.